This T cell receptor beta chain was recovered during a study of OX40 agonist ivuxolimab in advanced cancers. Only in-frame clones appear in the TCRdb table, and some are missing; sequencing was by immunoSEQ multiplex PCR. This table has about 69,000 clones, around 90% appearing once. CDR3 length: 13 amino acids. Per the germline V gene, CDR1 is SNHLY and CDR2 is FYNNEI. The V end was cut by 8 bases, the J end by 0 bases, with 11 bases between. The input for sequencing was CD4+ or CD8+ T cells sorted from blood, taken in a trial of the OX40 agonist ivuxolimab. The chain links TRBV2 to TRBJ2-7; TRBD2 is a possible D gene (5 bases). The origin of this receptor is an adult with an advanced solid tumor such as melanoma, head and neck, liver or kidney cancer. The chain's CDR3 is CASRPGSSYEQYF. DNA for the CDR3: TGTGCCAGCCGACCGGGGAGCTCCTACGAGCAGTACTTC.